These T cell receptor beta chains were read from a single sample in a study of T cell responses to AZD1222 COVID-19 vaccine. The protocol was immunoSEQ multiplex PCR, while the TCRdb copy is restricted to in-frame clones and leaves out a portion. Among more than 85,000 clones listed, 89% were seen once. The sequenced sample was peripheral blood, obtained 28 days after the second AZD1222 dose. Every receptor here comes from an adult who received the AZD1222 COVID-19 vaccine. Both conserved end residues are part of each CDR3. A D gene is named only where the DNA matches it firmly. Some rows have no size entry. The others give once, few or many, or a class for an expanded clone.

>-|TRBV19|TRBJ2-1|-
TGTGCCAGTAGAGAGGGGGGTGCGAGCGGGACCTACAATGAGCAGTTCTTC
CASREGGASGTYNEQFF
>few|TRBV10-1|TRBJ2-7|-
TGCGCCAGCAAGGTCCCCTGCCGGAACCCCCACGAGCAGTACTTC
CASKVPCRNPHEQYF
>-|TRBV6-5|TRBJ1-5|TRBD1
TGTGCCAGCAGTCTCAGACAGGGTGGGAATCAGCCCCAGCATTTT
CASSLRQGGNQPQHF
>-|TRBV7-2|TRBJ2-1|-
TGTGCCAGCAGTCAAGTTAAGGGGGGCGGGAATGAGCAGTTCTTC
CASSQVKGGGNEQFF
>once|TRBV5-4|TRBJ1-1|-
TGTGCCAGCAGCTGGGGTGTGGGGGCGTCGGGGAACACTGAAGCTTTCTTT
CASSWGVGASGNTEAFF
>-|TRBV5-6|TRBJ2-7|TRBD1
TGTGCCAGCAGCTGGGACAGGAACTACGAGCAGTACTTC
CASSWDRNYEQYF
>-|TRBV5-6|TRBJ2-2|-
TGTGCCAGCCGGAGGGGACAGATTAACACCGGGGAGCTGTTTTTT
CASRRGQINTGELFF
>-|TRBV6-2/TRBV6-3|TRBJ2-1|TRBD2
TGTGCCAGCAGCGCTAGCGGGCTAGGTTACAATGAGCAGTTCTTC
CASSASGLGYNEQFF
>-|TRBV27|TRBJ1-2|-
TGTGCCAGCAGTTTAATCCCCTCTCGGGGCTACACCTTC
CASSLIPSRGYTF
>-|TRBV6-6|TRBJ1-4|-
TGTGCCAGCAGTTACACCGGGACGAATGAAAAACTGTTTTTT
CASSYTGTNEKLFF
>-|TRBV18|TRBJ2-1|TRBD2
TGTGCCAGCTCACCACCAGGGACTATAATTCGAGGCGGGCAGTTCTTC
CASSPPGTIIRGGQFF
>-|TRBV30|TRBJ2-7|TRBD2
TGTGCCTGTAACGGGGCTAGCGGATCCTACGAGCAGTACTTC
CACNGASGSYEQYF
>few|TRBV9|TRBJ1-3|-
TGTGCCAGCAGCGTAGCTGACACTGGAAACACCATATATTTT
CASSVADTGNTIYF
>-|TRBV30|TRBJ2-7|-
TGTGCCTGGAGGCAAAGGAGCCTCTACGAGCAGTACTTC
CAWRQRSLYEQYF
>-|TRBV5-5|TRBJ2-1|TRBD1
TGTGCCAGCAGCATAGGGACAGGGCCCTCCTACAATGGGCAGTTCTTC
CASSIGTGPSYNGQFF
>-|TRBV7-2|TRBJ1-3|TRBD1
TGTGCCAGCAGCCGCCGACAGGGGGCGGGAAACACCATATATTTT
CASSRRQGAGNTIYF
>-|TRBV6-5|TRBJ1-6|-
TGTGCCAGCAGAGGCGGGGGGACGGGTTCACCCCTCCACTTT
CASRGGGTGSPLHF
>few|TRBV28|TRBJ1-2|-
TGTGCCAGCAGTTACGGGTTAGGCTACACCTTC
CASSYGLGYTF
>-|TRBV9|TRBJ2-7|TRBD1
TGTGCCAGCAGTATGACAGGGGTCGCCTACGAGCAGTACTTC
CASSMTGVAYEQYF
>-|TRBV4-1|TRBJ2-1|TRBD1
TGCGCCAGCAGCCAAGATCGGAATGACAGGGGGCTTTCCAGCTCCTACAATGAGCAGTTCTTC
CASSQDRNDRGLSSSYNEQFF
>-|TRBV28|TRBJ1-2|TRBD1
TGTGCCAGCAGTTTATATCAGGGGGCTTATGGCTACACCTTC
CASSLYQGAYGYTF
>few|TRBV18|TRBJ2-1|TRBD2
TGTGCCAGCTCACCCCGAGTAGCGGGCGGGTACAATGAGCAGTTCTTC
CASSPRVAGGYNEQFF
>few|TRBV4-3|TRBJ1-3|-
TGCGCCAGCAGCCCCGACCCCCAGATGAGCTCTGGAAACACCATATATTTT
CASSPDPQMSSGNTIYF
>-|TRBV12-3/TRBV12-4|TRBJ1-2|-
TGTGCCAGCAGGACCGACAGCAACTATGGCTACACCTTC
CASRTDSNYGYTF
>-|TRBV14|TRBJ2-1|TRBD2
TGTGCCAGCAGCCCAAGACTAGCGGGAGGGACGGTCAATGAGCAGTTCTTC
CASSPRLAGGTVNEQFF
>few|TRBV3-1/TRBV3-2|TRBJ2-7|TRBD1
TGTGCCAGCAGCCCGCGGGACAGGGGTGGGTCCTACGAGCAGTACTTC
CASSPRDRGGSYEQYF
>-|TRBV30|TRBJ1-5|-
TGTGCCTGGAGTGTAAACGAGGACCTCCGGGGGGCCTATAGCAATCAGCCCCAGCATTTT
CAWSVNEDLRGAYSNQPQHF
>-|TRBV27|TRBJ2-1|-
TGTGCCAGCAGGGGCTATTCCTACAATGAGCAGTTCTTC
CASRGYSYNEQFF
>-|TRBV7-9|TRBJ2-5|TRBD1
TGTGCCAGCAGCCGGGACAGGGGAATGGAGACCCAGTACTTC
CASSRDRGMETQYF
>-|TRBV7-8|TRBJ1-1|-
TGTGCCAGCAGCTTAGCGGCAGGGAAGAGGATGAACACTGAAGCTTTCTTT
CASSLAAGKRMNTEAFF
>once|TRBV6-2/TRBV6-3|TRBJ2-7|TRBD1
TGTGCCAGCAGTCACAGGGGGAGAGGTTCCTACGAGCAGTACTTC
CASSHRGRGSYEQYF
>-|TRBV7-3|TRBJ2-5|TRBD1
TGTGCCAGCAGCTTAAGAGGACAGGGGGCAGTCCAAGAGACCCAGTACTTC
CASSLRGQGAVQETQYF
>-|TRBV30|TRBJ1-1|-
TGTGCCTGGAGTGTATTGAGGGCAGGGAGGACTGAAGCTTTCTTT
CAWSVLRAGRTEAFF
>-|TRBV30|TRBJ2-7|-
TGTGCCTGGAGTGTGGGCAGGAACTACGAGCAGTACTTC
CAWSVGRNYEQYF
>-|TRBV7-2|TRBJ1-1|-
TGTGCCAGCAGCTTAGCCGGGGGAAACACTGAAGCTTTCTTT
CASSLAGGNTEAFF
>-|TRBV3-1/TRBV3-2|TRBJ2-1|TRBD2
TGTGCCAGCAGGCTACTAGCGGGGCCAACCTACAATGAGCAGTTCTTC
CASRLLAGPTYNEQFF
>-|TRBV7-2|TRBJ1-2|-
TGTGCCAGCAGTACTCACCCGGCCAGTGGCTACACCTTC
CASSTHPASGYTF
>once|TRBV2|TRBJ2-7|TRBD1
TGTGCCAGCAGGGGACAGCGCTACGAGCAGTACTTC
CASRGQRYEQYF
>-|TRBV19|TRBJ1-5|-
TGTGCCAGTAGGTTGAACGACAGAAATCAGCCCCAGCATTTT
CASRLNDRNQPQHF
>-|TRBV2|TRBJ1-2|-
TGTGCCAGCAGTTCAGAGACGGCGGGTTATGGCTACACCTTC
CASSSETAGYGYTF
>-|TRBV29-1|TRBJ2-7|TRBD1
TGCAGCGTACCGGGACAGGACTTGTACGAGCAGTACTTC
CSVPGQDLYEQYF
>-|TRBV28|TRBJ1-3|-
TGTGCCAGCAGTTTAGGCGTCAGCTCTGGAAACACCATATATTTT
CASSLGVSSGNTIYF
>few|TRBV7-9|TRBJ1-3|-
TGTGCCAGCAGCCCCCCTGTGGCGGATGGAAACACCATATATTTT
CASSPPVADGNTIYF
>-|TRBV30|TRBJ1-5|-
TGTGCCTGGAGTGTGTCAGGGTTAGGTCAGCCCCAGCATTTT
CAWSVSGLGQPQHF
>-|TRBV5-1|TRBJ2-5|TRBD1
TGCGCCAGCAGCAGAAAGGACAGGGCCCAAGAGACCCAGTACTTC
CASSRKDRAQETQYF
>-|TRBV20-1|TRBJ2-1|-
TGCAGTGCTAGTCTTGCGGGCTACTACAATGAGCAGTTCTTC
CSASLAGYYNEQFF
>-|TRBV28|TRBJ2-3|-
TGTGCCAGCAGTTGGACTAAGGCAGATACGCAGTATTTT
CASSWTKADTQYF
>-|TRBV28|TRBJ2-7|-
TGTGCCAGCAGTTTGGAGGTGAAGAGCTACGAGCAGTACTTC
CASSLEVKSYEQYF
>once|TRBV5-5|TRBJ2-1|-
TGTGCCAGCAGCTTGCTATGGGAAAATGAGCAGTTCTTC
CASSLLWENEQFF
>-|TRBV9|TRBJ1-6|-
TGTGCCAGCAGCGTAGACCCTCAGGCGAATTCACCCCTCCACTTT
CASSVDPQANSPLHF
>-|TRBV24-1|TRBJ1-1|-
TGTGCCACCAGTGATTTCCCGGGAGGGGGGGACACTGAAGCTTTCTTT
CATSDFPGGGDTEAFF
>-|TRBV19|TRBJ2-2|TRBD2
TGTGCCAGTAGTTCCTCGAGACTAGCGGCCCCGAACACCGGGGAGCTGTTTTTT
CASSSSRLAAPNTGELFF
>-|TRBV9|TRBJ2-5|-
TGTGCCAGCAGCGTAGTAATAATGGGGAGGAGTTTCGGAGTAGAGACCCAGTACTTC
CASSVVIMGRSFGVETQYF
>-|TRBV7-2|TRBJ2-5|TRBD1
TGTGCCAGCAGCTCCGGACAGGGTGGGTCCCAAGAGACCCAGTACTTC
CASSSGQGGSQETQYF
>-|TRBV6-5|TRBJ2-3|TRBD1
TGTGCCAGCAGTTTGGGACAGAGTGGACCAGATACGCAGTATTTT
CASSLGQSGPDTQYF
>-|TRBV5-8|TRBJ1-1|-
TGTGCCAGCAGCTCCATGGGCGGGGCGATGGCTTTCTTT
CASSSMGGAMAFF
>-|TRBV30|TRBJ1-5|TRBD1
TGTGCCTGGAGAGACAGGGGCATGAATAGCAATCAGCCCCAGCATTTT
CAWRDRGMNSNQPQHF
>-|TRBV28|TRBJ1-3|-
TGTGCCAGCGGCGGGGGGAGCTCTGGAAACACCATATATTTT
CASGGGSSGNTIYF
>-|TRBV7-2|TRBJ1-2|-
TGTGCCAGCAGCCCCGCCTGGGGGGGTGGCTACACCTTC
CASSPAWGGGYTF